These 22 T cell receptor beta chains were all obtained from the same sample, sequenced in a study of blood T cell repertoires in COVID-19. The method was immunoSEQ multiplex PCR; TCRdb's version includes in-frame clones alone and lacks a portion of them. The table lists 500,000 or so clones, 75% to 90% of them singletons. Sequencing used PBMCs or T cells enriched from blood (not recorded which). These receptors originate from a woman between 18 and 29 years old who had recovered from COVID-19.

V gene TRBV5-8 combines with J gene TRBJ1-3, with 8 positions matching TRBD1. CDR3 length: 15 amino acids. The V segment lost 4 bases and the J segment 4 bases; nucleotides outside the gene matches: 7. Germline-derived CDR1 and CDR2 are SGHTS and YDEGEE. In DNA, the CDR3 is TGTGCCAGCAGCCAGACAGGGGAGGCAGGAAACACCATATATTTT. Its protein is CASSQTGEAGNTIYF.

The V and J genes are TRBV5-4 and TRBJ2-3; D possibly corresponds to TRBD2 (6 bases). CDR1 is SGHNT and CDR2 is YYREEE in the germline V gene (reference sequence). This CDR3 region has 15 residues. V lost 4 bases and J lost 2, with 14 bases in between. The CDR3 loop reads CASSASLASTDTQYF. DNA for the CDR3: TGTGCCAGCAGCGCCTCACTAGCTTCCACAGATACGCAGTATTTT.

The rearrangement uses TRBV7-8 and TRBJ2-1, with D maybe TRBD2 (5 bases). This CDR3 is 16 amino acids long. Germline-derived CDR1 and CDR2 are SGHVS and FQNEAQ. The V end was cut by 6 bases, the J end by 4 bases, with 19 bases between. CDR3 region: CASRRLANPGYNEQFF. For the CDR3, the DNA is TGTGCCAGCAGACGACTGGCAAACCCGGGGTACAATGAGCAGTTCTTC.

The V gene is TRBV7-9, the J gene TRBJ1-6; 7 bases line up with TRBD1. The V gene end was trimmed by 6 bases and the J gene end by 5 bases; junction bases not matched to a gene: 13. Germline V gene lookup returns CDR1 SEHNR and CDR2 FQNEAQ (reference sequence). This CDR3 is 17 amino acids long. CDR3 region: CASSSINRGRHNSPLHF. The CDR3 coding sequence is TGTGCCAGCAGTTCAATCAACAGGGGACGGCATAATTCACCCCTCCACTTT.

V is TRBV30 and J is TRBJ2-7, with TRBD1 matching 8 bases. From germline, CDR1 is GTSNPN and CDR2 SVGIG (reference sequence). The V and J ends lost 8 bases and 0 bases, in that order; junction bases with no gene match: 3. This CDR3 contains 12 residues. CDR3 loop: CAADRGSYEQYF. The CDR3 nucleotides read TGTGCCGCAGACAGGGGCTCCTACGAGCAGTACTTC.

V usage is TRBV7-9 and J usage is TRBJ1-5; D perhaps matches TRBD1 (6 bases). Trimming took 2 bases from V and 5 from J, leaving 7 bases between them. The CDR3 runs to 13 residues. Germline CDR1 is SEHNR and CDR2 is FQNEAQ (reference sequence). The CDR3 DNA is TGTGCCAGCAGCTTACCAGGGGATCAGCCCCAGCATTTT. Translating gives CASSLPGDQPQHF.

The chain has TRBV10-3 and TRBJ1-6; 7 bases map to TRBD1. V dropped 6 bases and J dropped 7; count of bases not matched to a gene: 9. Germline V gene sequence: CDR1 ENHRY, CDR2 SYGVKD. This CDR3 region has 15 residues. In nucleotides, the CDR3 is TGTGCCATCAGCGACCTGGGACAGAGGAATTCACCCCTCCACTTT. Protein: CAISDLGQRNSPLHF.

The V and J genes are TRBV5-1 and TRBJ2-3; D uncertain. The germline V and J ends were trimmed by 0 bases and 9 bases, with 8 bases remaining between them. This CDR3 contains 12 residues. Germline V gene sequence: CDR1 SGHRS, CDR2 YFSETQ. CDR3 coding DNA: TGCGCCAGCAGCTTGGGTGCGATCACGCAGTATTTT. It is translated as CASSLGAITQYF.

V and J are TRBV24-1 and TRBJ2-5, with 9 bases fitting TRBD2. CDR3 length: 13 residues. Germline-derived CDR1 and CDR2 are KGHDR and SFDVKD. The junction had 1 base not matched to a gene; V was cut back by 7 bases and J by 2 bases. DNA for the CDR3: TGTGCCACCAGCGCGGGGGGGCAAGAGACCCAGTACTTC. The encoded protein is CATSAGGQETQYF.

The rearrangement uses TRBV27 and TRBJ2-5, with a weak D call TRBD2 (6 bases). This CDR3 region has 18 residues. V lost 0 bases to trimming and J lost 1 base, with 18 bases between them. The germline gives CDR1 MNHEY, CDR2 SMNVEV (reference sequence). The CDR3 sequence is CASSLSWGRGLPQETQYF. In nucleotides, the CDR3 is TGTGCCAGCAGTTTATCGTGGGGAAGAGGACTACCCCAAGAGACCCAGTACTTC.

The CDR3 DNA reads as TGCGCCAGCAGCTTGTCAGGGGATGAGAATGGCTACACCTTC. It codes for CASSLSGDENGYTF. The chain links TRBV5-1 to TRBJ1-2, with D possibly being TRBD1 (6 bases). Germline CDR1 SGHRS, CDR2 YFSETQ. The germline V and J ends were trimmed by 1 base and 6 bases, with 13 bases remaining between them. This CDR3 is 14 amino acids long.

The rearrangement uses TRBV11-2 and TRBJ1-6; 9 bases are a match to TRBD1. This CDR3 is 13 amino acids long. V lost 7 bases to trimming and J lost 11 bases; unmatched junction nucleotides: 6. The germline gives CDR1 SGHAT, CDR2 FQNNGV. The CDR3 DNA is TGTGCCAGCAACCTGGGACAGGGTACACCCCTCCACTTT. It codes for CASNLGQGTPLHF.

The rearrangement links TRBV28 to TRBJ1-5; TRBD1 matches at 7 bases. Losses at the gene ends were 3 bases for V and 4 bases for J; bases not matched to a gene: 6. The CDR3 runs 15 residues. The germline CDR1 and CDR2 sequences are MDHEN and SYDVKM. CDR3 region: CASSFHQGGNQPQHF. DNA of the CDR3: TGTGCCAGCAGTTTTCACCAGGGGGGAAATCAGCCCCAGCATTTT.

This clone was seen a few times. V usage is TRBV2 and J usage is TRBJ2-7; 11 bases are a match to TRBD1. Trimming took 9 bases from V and 3 from J; bases not matched to a gene: 4. This CDR3 is built from 13 residues. Per germline, CDR1 SNHLY and CDR2 FYNNEI. Here the CDR3 DNA reads TGTGCCAGAGGACAGGGGGCAAACTACGAGCAGTACTTC. It specifies CARGQGANYEQYF. Supplemented by reference TRBV2 and TRBJ2-7, the full variable domain reads EPEVTQTPSHQVTQMGQEVILRCVPISNHLYFYWYRQILGQKVEFLVSFYNNEISEKSEIFDDQFSVERPDGSNFTLKIRSTKLEDSAMYFCARGQGANYEQYFGPGTRLTVT.

This sequence joins TRBV28 and TRBJ1-4; 9 bases agree with TRBD1. The junction had 10 bases not matched to a gene; V was cut back by 5 bases and J by 0 bases. Germline-derived CDR1 and CDR2 are MDHEN and SYDVKM. The CDR3 has 18 residues. The CDR3 reads CASSGGQGTTATNEKLFF. CDR3 bases: TGTGCCAGCAGTGGTGGACAGGGGACGACGGCAACTAATGAAAAACTGTTTTTT.

V gene TRBV19 combines with J gene TRBJ2-7; 10 bases are a match to TRBD1. J lost 4 bases, V lost 10 bases, and 7 bases had no gene match. This CDR3 has 13 amino acids. Per germline, CDR1 LNHDA and CDR2 SQIVND (reference sequence). For the CDR3, the DNA is TGTGCCACTGCGACAGGGGGCGAGTACGAGCAGTACTTC. Its protein is CATATGGEYEQYF.

V gene TRBV19 combines with J gene TRBJ1-1; D not certain. CDR3 length: 12 amino acids. V lost 1 base, J lost 8 bases, and 8 bases lay in between. In germline, CDR1 is LNHDA, CDR2 SQIVND (reference sequence). The CDR3 region is CASSIGGSEAFF. The CDR3 bases are TGTGCCAGTAGTATAGGAGGGTCGGAAGCTTTCTTT.

The J gene is TRBJ2-3, the V gene TRBV5-1; D is possibly TRBD2 (6 bases). The CDR3 is 14 residues long. V lost 4 bases to trimming and J lost 2 bases, with 11 bases between them. Germline-derived CDR1 and CDR2 are SGHRS and YFSETQ. CDR3 sequence (DNA): TGCGCCAGCAGCGCGGGACTTTCCACAGATACGCAGTATTTT. It codes for CASSAGLSTDTQYF.

The chain combines TRBV2 with TRBJ1-4; D may be TRBD1 (5 bases). This CDR3 has 13 residues. Germline V gene lookup returns CDR1 SNHLY and CDR2 FYNNEI. V lost 4 bases and J 8 bases, leaving 11 bases between the germline ends. The CDR3 region is CASSAGFNEKLFF. The CDR3, as DNA: TGTGCCAGCAGTGCAGGGTTTAACGAAAAACTGTTTTTT.

This chain joins TRBV6-5 and TRBJ2-3; 10 nucleotides line up with TRBD2. Germline CDR1 reads MNHEY; CDR2 reads SVGAGI. V was clipped by 6 bases and J by 7 bases; unmatched bases: 4. The CDR3 has 13 amino acids. CDR3 coding DNA: TGTGCCAGCAGAGCTAGCGGGGGTTATACGCAGTATTTT. Its protein is CASRASGGYTQYF.

This chain uses TRBV7-9 with TRBJ2-1; TRBD2 matches at 10 bases. CDR1 and CDR2 from the germline V gene are SEHNR and FQNEAQ (reference sequence). This CDR3 spans 14 amino acids. Trimming took 7 bases from V and 8 from J; bases not matched to a gene: 8. The CDR3 reads CASIERGGPYEQFF. DNA for the CDR3: TGTGCCAGCATCGAGCGGGGGGGCCCCTATGAGCAGTTCTTC.

The chain is built from TRBV15 and TRBJ2-5, with D perhaps matching TRBD1 (6 bases). Per germline, CDR1 LNHNV and CDR2 YYDKDF (reference sequence). There are 14 residues in the CDR3. V dropped 5 bases and J dropped 5 bases, with 15 bases sitting between them. DNA for the CDR3: TGTGCCACCAGCTTATCTTGGGGGCGGGAGACCCAGTACTTC. This encodes CATSLSWGRETQYF.